Each of the 3 T cell receptor beta chains below was sequenced from the same sample in a study of blood T cell repertoires in COVID-19. TCRdb's table, derived via immunoSEQ multiplex PCR, lists solely in-frame clones and lacks some. This table holds more than 250,000 clones, about 92% found once. The sequenced sample consisted of PBMCs or T cells enriched from blood (not recorded which). These receptors originate from a woman aged 25 to 39 who had recovered from COVID-19.

The chain links TRBV5-4 to TRBJ1-1; the D is unclear. The V end was cut by 3 bases, the J end by 4 bases, with 16 bases between. Per germline, CDR1 SGHNT and CDR2 YYREEE (reference sequence). The CDR3 is made up of 15 amino acids. CDR3: CASSSTLVQGTEAFF. CDR3 DNA: TGTGCCAGCAGCTCGACTTTGGTCCAAGGCACTGAAGCTTTCTTT.

The V and J genes are TRBV9 and TRBJ1-5; the match to TRBD1 covers 9 bases. This CDR3 region has 15 residues. The germline gives CDR1 SGDLS, CDR2 YYNGEE. Trimming removed 3 bases from V and 3 bases from J; junction bases left unmatched: 4. The CDR3 DNA reads TGTGCCAGCAGCGCGGGGACAGGGTCCAATCAGCCCCAGCATTTT. The encoded protein is CASSAGTGSNQPQHF.

The chain combines TRBV28 with TRBJ2-5; D is possibly TRBD1 (6 bases). CDR1 MDHEN and CDR2 SYDVKM come from the germline V gene. This CDR3 has 13 residues. The V and J ends lost 6 bases and 5 bases respectively, with 13 bases between them. The CDR3 sequence: CASSGWGLETQYF. DNA for the CDR3: TGTGCCAGCAGCGGCTGGGGGCTGGAGACCCAGTACTTC.